Listed below are T cell receptor beta chains from one sample, sequenced in a study of T cell responses to AZD1222 COVID-19 vaccine. The repertoire was sequenced with immunoSEQ multiplex PCR; TCRdb's copy has only in-frame clones and lacks some. The sample carries 140,000 to 150,000 clones, 85% to 95% recorded once. Here the sequenced sample was peripheral blood, taken on day 0 of AZD1222 vaccination. The receptor set was obtained from an adult in good health. CDR3s include the opening cysteine and the closing phenylalanine or tryptophan. A clone size is listed for some rows: how often the clone was seen (once, few, many), or a class if it is expanded.

cdr3_aa: CASSVGPAGGYQETQYF
v_call: TRBV9
j_call: TRBJ2-5
clone_size: .

cdr3_aa: CASSLQRPGQKNSPLHF
v_call: TRBV7-9
j_call: TRBJ1-6
clone_size: .

cdr3_aa: CATSRDGRVRRTEAFF
v_call: TRBV15
j_call: TRBJ1-1
clone_size: .

cdr3_aa: CASSLTSGGPDTQYF
v_call: TRBV7-9
j_call: TRBJ2-3
clone_size: .

cdr3_aa: CAWNGESYSPLHF
v_call: TRBV30
j_call: TRBJ1-6
clone_size: .

cdr3_aa: CASSPADCWGF
v_call: TRBV6-2/TRBV6-3
j_call: TRBJ1-1
clone_size: .

cdr3_aa: CASSQGRVNTEAFF
v_call: TRBV7-3
j_call: TRBJ1-1
clone_size: .

cdr3_aa: CASTWTGGFTEAFF
v_call: TRBV5-8
j_call: TRBJ1-1
clone_size: .

cdr3_aa: CASSQDRTSGGQQYNEQFF
v_call: TRBV4-2
j_call: TRBJ2-1
clone_size: once

cdr3_aa: CAISLDVDTEAFF
v_call: TRBV10-3
j_call: TRBJ1-1
clone_size: once

cdr3_aa: CASSLVNTEAFF
v_call: TRBV7-9
j_call: TRBJ1-1
clone_size: .